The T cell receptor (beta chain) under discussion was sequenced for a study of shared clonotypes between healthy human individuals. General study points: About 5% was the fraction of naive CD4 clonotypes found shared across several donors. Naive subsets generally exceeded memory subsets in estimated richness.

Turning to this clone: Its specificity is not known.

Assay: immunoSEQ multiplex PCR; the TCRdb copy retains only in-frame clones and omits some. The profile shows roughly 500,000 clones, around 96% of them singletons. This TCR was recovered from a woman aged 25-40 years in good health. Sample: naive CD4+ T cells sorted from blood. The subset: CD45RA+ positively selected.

The DNA of the CDR3 is TGTGCCAGCAGCTTGTATGGGGTTATCCATGGCTACACCTTC. It translates to CASSLYGVIHGYTF. The rearrangement links TRBV11-2 to TRBJ1-2, with D uncertain. Germline values: CDR1 SGHAT, CDR2 FQNNGV. Trimming removed 3 bases from V and 6 bases from J, with 14 bases in between. CDR3 length: 14 amino acids.